The 25 T cell receptor beta chains below all came from one sample that was sequenced in a study of CD8 T cells in ankylosing spondylitis. TCRdb redid the calling of the 5' RACE reads with MiXCR, one entry per CDR3 protein. This table has 200,000 to 250,000 distinct CDR3 sequences, roughly a tenth appearing once. Sequences were obtained from blood, either unsorted or a sorted T cell fraction (not recorded which). Receptors were obtained from a male donor with ankylosing spondylitis or in good health (not recorded which).

This clonotype came up many times. CDR3 nucleotide sequence: TGTGCCAGCAGCCTTCCTACAGGGGGCCAGTACTTC. This sequence encodes CASSLPTGGQYF. This rearrangement joins TRBV12-3 or TRBV12-4 to TRBJ2-7; 9 nucleotides agree with TRBD1. V lost 6 bases to trimming and J lost 10 bases; unmatched junction nucleotides: 7. The CDR3 consists of 12 residues.

Many counts were recorded for this clonotype. The rearrangement uses TRBV9 and TRBJ2-1; perhaps TRBD2 as D (6 bases). Trimming cost V 4 bases and J 3 bases, with 17 bases left between them. The CDR3 has 16 amino acids. From germline, CDR1 is SGDLS and CDR2 YYNGEE. The CDR3 region is CASSQNRDFLYNEQFF. The CDR3 nucleotides are TGTGCCAGCAGCCAAAACCGGGACTTCCTCTACAATGAGCAGTTCTTC.

V gene TRBV11-2 combines with J gene TRBJ2-4; maybe TRBD2 (6 bases). Germline CDR1 reads SGHAT; CDR2 reads FQNNGV. V lost 7 bases and J lost 3, with 13 bases in between. CDR3 size: 14 residues. CDR3 sequence reads: CASTLAGSKNIQYF. CDR3 DNA: TGTGCCAGCACCCTAGCCGGGAGCAAAAACATTCAGTACTTC.

The sample holds a few counts of this clonotype. The V gene is TRBV7-2, the J gene TRBJ2-1, with D unresolved. Trimming shortened V by 0 bases and J by 10 bases, and 10 bases separated the two germline ends. Germline V CDR1 and CDR2: SGHTA, FQGNSA. The CDR3 extends over 13 amino acids. The chain's CDR3 is CASSLAPRGEQFF. The CDR3 DNA reads TGTGCCAGCAGCTTAGCGCCCCGTGGGGAGCAGTTCTTC. Complete variable domain (other parts from reference TRBV7-2 and TRBJ2-1): GAGVSQSPSNKVTEKGKDVELRCDPISGHTALYWYRQSLGQGLEFLIYFQGNSAPDKSGLPSDRFSAERTGGSVSTLTIQRTQQEDSAVYLCASSLAPRGEQFFGPGTRLTVL.

This clonotype came up many times. CDR3 bases: TGTGCCAGCAGCTTGGTAATAGCTACGGAGACCCAGTACTTC. It encodes CASSLVIATETQYF. The rearrangement joins TRBV5-5 to TRBJ2-5; D not certain. The CDR3 consists of 14 residues. The V gene lost 0 bases and the J gene lost 5 bases, with 11 bases spanning the gap. CDR1 SGHKS and CDR2 YYEKEE come from the germline V gene (reference sequence).

The V and J genes are TRBV4-2 and TRBJ2-3; 8 bases agree with TRBD2. The CDR3 loop spans 14 amino acids. Germline loops: CDR1 LGHNA, CDR2 YNFKEQ. J was trimmed by 3 bases and V by 4 bases; bases with no gene match: 3. CDR3 protein: CASSPRLATDTQYF. In DNA form, the CDR3 reads TGTGCCAGCAGCCCCCGACTAGCGACAGATACGCAGTATTTT.

This clonotype was seen a handful of times. This sequence joins TRBV29-1 and TRBJ1-1; the D is unclear. Trimming cost V 1 base and J 0 bases, with 9 bases left between them. The CDR3 sequence is 14 residues long. The V gene's germline CDR1 is SQVTM and CDR2 ANQGSEA. The CDR3 loop is CSVEGTLLNTEAFF. Here the CDR3 DNA reads TGCAGCGTTGAAGGGACCCTCTTGAACACTGAAGCTTTCTTT.

This clonotype has at least ten counts. The chain employs TRBV20-1 and TRBJ2-1; 8 bases match TRBD2. CDR1 DFQATT and CDR2 SNEGSKA come from the germline V gene (reference sequence). The CDR3 is made up of 14 amino acids. CDR3 sequence reads: CSAAGAGAYNEQFF. The DNA of the CDR3 is TGCAGCGCAGCCGGAGCGGGGGCATACAATGAGCAGTTCTTC.

V is TRBV7-2 and J is TRBJ2-7; tentatively, D is TRBD2 (6 bases). Between the trimmed V and J ends, which lost 6 bases and 7 bases, there was a span of 16 bases. The length of the CDR3 is 13 residues. CDR1 SGHTA and CDR2 FQGNSA come from the germline V gene. CDR3 amino acids: CASRGGRSGEQYF. The CDR3 DNA reads as TGTGCCAGCAGAGGAGGGAGGAGTGGAGAGCAGTACTTC.

The chain carries TRBV30 and TRBJ2-3, with TRBD1 identical over 8 bases. Trimming removed 5 bases from V and 0 bases from J; junction bases left unmatched: 7. Germline CDR1 and CDR2: GTSNPN and SVGIG (reference sequence). The CDR3 totals 15 residues. CDR3 nucleotides: TGTGCCTGGGAGCCACAGGGGGTGAGCACAGATACGCAGTATTTT. This sequence encodes CAWEPQGVSTDTQYF. The full variable domain, in which reference TRBV30 and TRBJ2-3 provide the parts outside the CDR3, is SQTIHQWPATLVQPVGSPLSLECTVEGTSNPNLYWYRQAAGRGLQLLFYSVGIGQISSEVPQNLSASRPQDRQFILSSKKLLLSDSGFYLCAWEPQGVSTDTQYFGPGTRLTVL.

This clonotype was seen repeatedly, ten times or more. The CDR3 DNA sequence: TGTGCCAGCAGTGAAAGTCATGACACTGAAGCTTTCTTT. Encoded protein: CASSESHDTEAFF. The chain links TRBV2 to TRBJ1-1; D remains ambiguous. The CDR3 is made up of 13 amino acids. Looked up from germline, CDR1 is SNHLY and CDR2 is FYNNEI. Trimming took 2 bases from V and 3 from J, leaving 7 bases between them.

This clonotype showed up just a few times. This rearrangement joins TRBV7-2 to TRBJ1-1; tentatively, D is TRBD1 (5 bases). The CDR3 runs to 15 residues. The ends were cut back, 5 bases at V and 6 bases at J, with 19 bases in the middle. Germline V CDR1 and CDR2: SGHTA, FQGNSA. CDR3 bases: TGTGCCAGCAGCCCCACGCGTGACAGCAGGCCTGAAGCTTTCTTT. Its protein is CASSPTRDSRPEAFF. The complete variable domain, with remaining parts taken from reference TRBV7-2 and TRBJ1-1, reads GAGVSQSPSNKVTEKGKDVELRCDPISGHTALYWYRQSLGQGLEFLIYFQGNSAPDKSGLPSDRFSAERTGGSVSTLTIQRTQQEDSAVYLCASSPTRDSRPEAFFGQGTRLTVV.

V is TRBV4-2 and J is TRBJ2-7, with TRBD2 matching 7 bases. The CDR3 length is 15 residues. With 4 bases clipped from V and 3 bases from J, the junction kept 9 bases outside the gene matches. Per the germline V gene, CDR1 is LGHNA and CDR2 is YNFKEQ. This CDR3 reads CASSPGAGEFYEQYF. DNA of the CDR3: TGTGCCAGCAGCCCTGGGGCGGGGGAATTCTACGAGCAGTACTTC.

This clonotype was recorded at least ten times. The CDR3 spells CASSQADGTSVPYEQYF. CDR3 sequence (DNA): TGCGCCAGCAGCCAGGCGGACGGGACTAGCGTACCCTACGAGCAGTACTTC. The V gene is TRBV4-1, the J gene TRBJ2-7; TRBD2 matches at 10 bases. Germline V gives CDR1 MGHRA, CDR2 YSYEKL. The V and J ends lost 3 bases and 2 bases, in that order; junction bases with no gene match: 10. CDR3 length: 17 residues.

The V gene is TRBV10-2, the J gene TRBJ2-1, with D unresolved. Trimming took 10 bases from V and 4 from J, leaving 20 bases between them. The CDR3 consists of 15 residues. Germline V gene data show CDR1 as WSHSY and CDR2 as SAAADI. CDR3 bases: TGCGCCACAACCCTATCCCCGCGTGGGTACAATGAGCAGTTCTTC. This translates into CATTLSPRGYNEQFF.

This clonotype was picked up many times. This chain joins TRBV3-1 and TRBJ2-1, with a possible D match to TRBD2 (6 bases). CDR1 is LGHDT and CDR2 is YNNKEL in the germline V gene (reference sequence). V was pared by 1 base and J by 8 bases, with 18 bases between. CDR3 length equals 16 residues. Here the CDR3 reads CASSQGLGGPSDEQFF. The CDR3 DNA reads TGTGCCAGCAGCCAAGGGCTGGGGGGACCGAGCGATGAGCAGTTCTTC.

This clonotype was seen more than once but under ten times. The J gene is TRBJ1-1, the V gene TRBV20-1; 8 nucleotides align to TRBD1. Germline V gives CDR1 DFQATT, CDR2 SNEGSKA (reference sequence). The CDR3 runs 13 residues. Losses at the gene ends were 5 bases for V and 5 bases for J; bases not matched to a gene: 7. The CDR3 reads CSAVTGEGTEAFF. The CDR3 DNA reads TGCAGTGCTGTGACAGGGGAGGGGACTGAAGCTTTCTTT.

In its sample, this clonotype was seen many times. The genes are TRBV15 and TRBJ1-6; D unclear. The V end lost 8 bases, the J end lost 0 bases, and 11 bases lay between the germline ends. Looked up from germline, CDR1 is LNHNV and CDR2 is YYDKDF (reference sequence). The CDR3 runs 15 residues. The CDR3 nucleotides read TGTGCCACCTGTATCCCGAGCTCCTATAATTCACCCCTCCACTTT. Translating it yields CATCIPSSYNSPLHF.

This clonotype was recorded many times. V and J are TRBV10-3 and TRBJ1-5; no firm D call. This CDR3 has 15 amino acids. The germline V gene has CDR1 ENHRY and CDR2 SYGVKD. Trimming removed 2 bases from V and 0 bases from J, with 8 bases in between. The DNA for the CDR3 is TGTGCCATCAGTGAGGAGGGAAATAGCAATCAGCCCCAGCATTTT. Translated, it gives CAISEEGNSNQPQHF.

This clonotype appeared many times. The V and J genes are TRBV11-3 and TRBJ2-5; 11 nucleotides align to TRBD2. The CDR3 length is 15 residues. V was clipped by 5 bases and J by 0 bases; unmatched bases: 2. CDR1 and CDR2 (germline): SGHNT, YENEEA. DNA of the CDR3: TGTGCCAGCAGCACGGGACTAGCGGACCAAGAGACCCAGTACTTC. This sequence encodes CASSTGLADQETQYF.

V usage is TRBV3-1 and J usage is TRBJ1-2, with D unresolved. This CDR3 has 13 residues. V shed 4 bases and J shed 5 bases, with 11 bases lying between them. Germline CDR1 and CDR2: LGHDT and YNNKEL (reference sequence). CDR3 amino acids: CASSPHNSYGYTF. The CDR3 DNA reads as TGTGCCAGCAGCCCACATAACAGTTATGGCTACACCTTC.

This clonotype was counted at least ten times. The chain links TRBV5-1 to TRBJ1-2; D call uncertain. V lost 3 bases and J lost 8, with 14 bases in between. This CDR3 is 13 amino acids long. Germline CDR1 is SGHRS and CDR2 is YFSETQ. The DNA of the CDR3 is TGCGCCAGCAGCTCCCCAGGAGGAGAAGGCTACACCTTC. Encoded protein: CASSSPGGEGYTF.

Turning to this clonotype: This may arise from a read error, as a much more abundant clone is one base away. No conserved phenylalanine or tryptophan is present at the end of the CDR3, so a read error is the likely explanation. This chain connects TRBV3-1 to TRBJ2-1, with no clear D. Germline V gene data show CDR1 as LGHDT and CDR2 as YNNKEL (reference sequence). The CDR3 length is 14 residues. Between the trimmed V and J ends, which lost 5 bases and 7 bases, there was a span of 15 bases. The CDR3 DNA follows: TGTGCCAGCAGCTCCGGGCCCCGCGAGAATGAGCAGTTCTTA. The encoded protein is CASSSGPRENEQFL.

This clonotype was seen at least ten times. The chain links TRBV12-3 or TRBV12-4 to TRBJ2-5; D is uncertain. This CDR3 has 14 amino acids. Trimming took 4 bases from V and 4 from J, leaving 13 bases between them. Here the CDR3 reads CASSSLTGAETQYF. The CDR3 DNA follows: TGTGCCAGCAGTTCCTTGACGGGTGCAGAGACCCAGTACTTC.

Only a few counts were recorded for this clonotype. The CDR3: CASSLSPGTTTDTQYF. The CDR3 DNA is TGTGCCAGCAGCTTAAGTCCCGGGACCACTACAGATACGCAGTATTTT. The V call is TRBV7-2, the J call TRBJ2-3, with D perhaps being TRBD1 or TRBD2 (5 bases each). The CDR3 has 16 amino acids. V was clipped by 2 bases and J by 3 bases, with 15 bases between them. Germline V gene sequence: CDR1 SGHTA, CDR2 FQGNSA.